Listed below are T cell receptor beta chains from one sample, sequenced in a study of technical replicates of blood from several donors. Clones were sequenced by immunoSEQ multiplex PCR, and TCRdb holds only the in-frame ones, with some missing. Of 65,000 to 80,000 clones in the sample, almost 99% were seen once. Source material: T cells isolated from PBMCs. The receptors come from a human donor in good health. Both conserved end residues are part of each CDR3. The D gene is left open where the match is weak. Size is omitted from some rows. Given values are once, few, many or a class for expanded clones.

D gene,J gene,clone size,V gene,CDR3 DNA,CDR3 protein
.,TRBJ1-1,once,TRBV9,TGTGCCAGCAGCGTTGGACACCGCATGAACACTGAAGCTTTCTTT,CASSVGHRMNTEAFF
TRBD1,TRBJ1-1,.,TRBV6-6,TGTGCCAGCAGCTTAGAACACAGGGGGACTGAAGCTTTCTTT,CASSLEHRGTEAFF
.,TRBJ1-5,.,TRBV27,TGTGCCAGCAGTTCCCCGTTAACAGGTAGCAATCAGCCCCAGCATTTT,CASSSPLTGSNQPQHF
TRBD2,TRBJ2-1,.,TRBV18,TGTGCCAGCTCACCAGGCGGGAGTTTCCACAATGAGCAGTTCTTC,CASSPGGSFHNEQFF
TRBD1,TRBJ2-1,.,TRBV27,TGTGCCAGCTCCCCGGGACAGGGTACGCATGAGCAGTTCTTC,CASSPGQGTHEQFF
TRBD1,TRBJ1-3,.,TRBV9,TGTGCCAGCAGCCTGAGGGACAGGGGGCCGATGTCTCTTGGAAACACCATATATTTT,CASSLRDRGPMSLGNTIYF
TRBD1,TRBJ2-2,.,TRBV2,TGTGCCAGCAGACAGGGGATCGGCACCGGGGAGCTGTTTTTT,CASRQGIGTGELFF
TRBD1,TRBJ2-7,.,TRBV14,TGTGCCAGCAGCCAAATGACAGGGAATCTCTACGAGCAGTACTTC,CASSQMTGNLYEQYF
.,TRBJ1-1,.,TRBV6-6,TGTGCCAGCAGTCTCGACAGGTTCGGGACTGAAGCTTTCTTT,CASSLDRFGTEAFF
.,TRBJ2-3,.,TRBV4-1,TGCGCCAGCAGCCCAGATTGGCGGGACGTCACAGATACGCAGTATTTT,CASSPDWRDVTDTQYF
.,TRBJ2-1,.,TRBV20-1,TGCAGTGCTAGAGCTAGCAATGAGCAGTTCTTC,CSARASNEQFF
.,TRBJ2-5,.,TRBV7-3,TGTGCCAGCAGCTTATGGGCCCAAGAGACCCAGTACTTC,CASSLWAQETQYF
.,TRBJ2-1,.,TRBV5-1,TGCGCCAGCAGCTTGGCATGGTCGCGGGAGCAGTTCTTC,CASSLAWSREQFF
.,TRBJ1-1,.,TRBV7-3,TGTGCCAGCAGCCCCGTGGGGGGGAACACTGAAGCTTTCTTT,CASSPVGGNTEAFF
.,TRBJ1-2,once,TRBV28,TGTGCCAGCAGGGAATTTGAGGGCTATGGCTACACCTTC,CASREFEGYGYTF
.,TRBJ2-7,.,TRBV27,TGTGCCAGCAGTTTCTCCTTATCTACCTACGAGCAGTACTTC,CASSFSLSTYEQYF
TRBD1,TRBJ2-5,.,TRBV25-1,TGTGCCAGCACCCGAGGCCGGGGACAGGGTCCTGTAGAGACCCAGTACTTC,CASTRGRGQGPVETQYF
TRBD2,TRBJ2-1,.,TRBV5-1,TGCGCCAGCAGCCTCCCGGTCCGGACTAGCGTAGGGAATGAGCAGTTCTTC,CASSLPVRTSVGNEQFF
TRBD1,TRBJ2-7,.,TRBV30,TGTGCCTGGAACCAGGGGGCCTACGAGCAGTACTTC,CAWNQGAYEQYF
TRBD1,TRBJ2-7,.,TRBV23-1,TGCGCCAGCAGTCGGGACAGGGTTCCCTACGAGCAGTACTTC,CASSRDRVPYEQYF
.,TRBJ1-1,.,TRBV7-9,TGTGCCAGCAGCCCTCGGCCGGGACAAGTGAACACTGAAGCTTTCTTT,CASSPRPGQVNTEAFF
TRBD2,TRBJ2-5,.,TRBV27,TGTGCCAGCAGTTCCCCCGGGGCGGGGGGTGGCGAGACCCAGTACTTC,CASSSPGAGGGETQYF
.,TRBJ2-1,.,TRBV29-1,TGCAGCGTTGTAAGGGGGGGCCCCTACAATGAGCAGTTCTTC,CSVVRGGPYNEQFF